This TCR beta chain was documented in a study of blood T cell repertoires in COVID-19. Study information: Sites across the United States, Italy and Spain contributed samples from acute and convalescent COVID-19. Sources were T cells, B-cell-depleted T cells, or PBMCs; the material itself was cDNA or gDNA.

Libraries were prepared by immunoSEQ multiplex PCR; TCRdb keeps only in-frame clonotypes and omits some of them. The table lists over 200,000 clones, 90% to 95% of them singletons. Sequences were obtained from peripheral blood. The clonotype comes from a man aged 25 to 45 with acute or convalescent COVID-19.

The CDR3 here is CASSEAGTAPDGYTF. In DNA form, the CDR3 reads TGTGCCAGCAGTGAAGCCGGGACAGCCCCGGATGGCTACACCTTC. The V and J genes are TRBV6-7 and TRBJ1-2; 7 bases agree with TRBD1. TRBV6-7 is filed as an ORF, its function uncertain. V dropped 5 bases and J dropped 6; count of bases not matched to a gene: 12. The CDR3 spans 15 residues.